This T cell receptor beta chain is drawn from a study of beta chain features in type 1 diabetes. This CDR3 spans 15 amino acids. Trimming took off 2 bases at V and 5 bases at J, with 14 bases between the two ends. Per the germline V gene, CDR1 is SGHNT and CDR2 is YYREEE (reference sequence). Isolated RNA was reverse transcribed in full, so expressed TCRB transcripts were sequenced. Some clones are missing from TCRdb's copy, which holds only in-frame ones; the method was immunoSEQ multiplex PCR. The table records about 450,000 clones, 9.5% to 12% of them present only once. A few counts support this clone.

The sequenced sample was naive CD4+ T cells from blood. The clonotype originates from a woman between 18 and 29 years old in good health. The chain carries TRBV5-4 and TRBJ2-4; D not resolved. CDR3 region: CASSLGRIPENIQYF. The DNA of the CDR3 is TGTGCCAGCAGCTTAGGACGCATTCCGGAAAACATTCAGTACTTC.